Below are 25 T cell receptor beta chains sequenced from a single sample in a study of blood T cell repertoires in COVID-19 (TCRdb year 2020). Library creation used the immunoSEQ multiplex PCR assay. The immuneACCESS repertoire file appears here via TCRdb, limited to in-frame rearrangements. These files lack a portion of the clones; in checked studies, under half of the deficit traces to unresolved V genes, and the cause of the others is not known. The sample table lists fewer than 85,000 clones, 73% of them with a count of one. The top ten clones comprise roughly a fifth of the sample. Sequencing input: peripheral blood. These receptors were obtained from a man in his 60s with acute or convalescent COVID-19.

The chain carries TRBV3-1 (or the pseudogene TRBV3-2) and TRBJ2-3; 12 nucleotides line up with TRBD2. From germline, CDR1 is LGHDT and CDR2 YNNKEL (reference sequence). The CDR3 is made up of 17 amino acids. The V gene end was trimmed by 1 base and the J gene end by 4 bases; junction bases not matched to a gene: 6. The CDR3 DNA is TGTGCCAGCAGCCAAGGAACTAGCGGGGGGCAGGCAGATACGCAGTATTTT. It codes for CASSQGTSGGQADTQYF.

This clone was found a few times. V usage is TRBV29-1 and J usage is TRBJ2-5; the D is unclear. Trimming took off 7 bases at V and 5 bases at J, with 17 bases between the two ends. Looked up from germline, CDR1 is SQVTM and CDR2 is ANQGSEA. This CDR3 region has 13 residues. Written as DNA, the CDR3 is TGCAGCGCCGTCCGAGGAATCGGCGAGACCCAGTACTTC. It codes for CSAVRGIGETQYF.

This chain links TRBV28 with TRBJ1-5, with a tentative D call TRBD1 (6 bases). V was clipped by 5 bases and J by 1 base, with 15 bases between them. CDR3 length equals 16 residues. From germline, CDR1 is MDHEN and CDR2 SYDVKM. CDR3 coding DNA: TGTGCCAGCAGTGGTTCAAAGGGGGGGAGCAATCAGCCCCAGCATTTT. Protein: CASSGSKGGSNQPQHF.

This clone has a single count. The CDR3 DNA sequence: TGTGCCAGCAGCCGAATCGGCACCGGGGAGCTGTTTTTT. This sequence encodes CASSRIGTGELFF. This chain joins TRBV12-3 or TRBV12-4 and TRBJ2-2; D remains ambiguous. Trimming cost V 6 bases and J 4 bases, with 9 bases left between them. The CDR3 runs 13 residues.

The rearrangement joins TRBV28 to TRBJ1-1, with 8 bases lining up with TRBD1. V dropped 3 bases and J dropped 6; count of bases not matched to a gene: 9. The CDR3 spans 15 residues. Germline values: CDR1 MDHEN, CDR2 SYDVKM. CDR3 bases: TGTGCCAGCAGTTTGGGGGGGGCAGGGGGCCCTGAAGCTTTCTTT. Translating gives CASSLGGAGGPEAFF.

The chain has TRBV9 and TRBJ2-1, with D maybe TRBD2 (6 bases). The CDR3 sequence is 17 residues long. Trimming stripped 0 bases from V and 5 bases from J, with 18 bases between. Germline CDR1 reads SGDLS; CDR2 reads YYNGEE. The DNA of the CDR3 is TGTGCCAGCAGCGTAGATAGCGGCTCGCCTTCTGACAATGAGCAGTTCTTC. Translation gives CASSVDSGSPSDNEQFF.

As to this clone: This could be a read error, since a much larger clone is one nucleotide away. The CDR3 protein is CASSLSGSTDTQYF. The CDR3 bases are TGTGCCAGCAGTTTGAGCGGGAGCACAGATACGCAGTATTTT. The rearrangement joins TRBV28 to TRBJ2-3; D perhaps matches TRBD2 (6 bases). This CDR3 is built from 14 residues. CDR1 and CDR2 from the germline V gene are MDHEN and SYDVKM. Trimming left V 3 bases short and J 0 bases short, with 7 bases between.

This clone is labeled as medium-sized. The chain recombines TRBV7-9 with TRBJ2-5; no definite D call. V shed 5 bases and J shed 1 base, with 20 bases lying between them. CDR1 is SEHNR and CDR2 is FQNEAQ in the germline V gene (reference sequence). The CDR3 spans 17 residues. CDR3 residues: CASSPTLGLQLQETQYF. DNA for the CDR3: TGTGCCAGCAGCCCAACTCTTGGGCTACAGCTCCAAGAGACCCAGTACTTC.

The V call is TRBV5-6, the J call TRBJ2-5, with D hard to call. From germline, CDR1 is SGHDT and CDR2 YYEEEE. Trimming removed 4 bases from V and 2 bases from J, with 15 bases in between. The CDR3 runs 15 residues. The DNA of the CDR3 is TGTGCCAGCAGCCCCCGCGGAGTATGGCAAGAGACCCAGTACTTC. Amino acids: CASSPRGVWQETQYF.

This clone has a handful of counts. V usage is TRBV5-1 and J usage is TRBJ2-1, with TRBD2 matching over 9 bases. From germline, CDR1 is SGHRS and CDR2 YFSETQ. The CDR3 sequence is 17 residues long. The V segment lost 3 bases and the J segment 7 bases; nucleotides outside the gene matches: 14. DNA for the CDR3: TGCGCCAGCAGCTCCTTGAGGGGAGCGGGAGGAGGGAATGAGCAGTTCTTC. Translating gives CASSSLRGAGGGNEQFF.

J is TRBJ1-5 and V is TRBV30, with D unclear. Germline CDR1 GTSNPN, CDR2 SVGIG (reference sequence). The V and J ends lost 0 bases and 2 bases respectively, with 14 bases between them. This CDR3 is built from 16 residues. The CDR3: CAWSVGREQGNQPQHF. As DNA, the CDR3 is TGTGCCTGGAGTGTTGGTAGGGAGCAAGGCAATCAGCCCCAGCATTTT.

The rearrangement links TRBV12-5 to TRBJ1-1; 7 bases are a match to TRBD1. The CDR3 is 14 amino acids. The V gene end was trimmed by 5 bases and the J gene end by 0 bases; junction bases not matched to a gene: 3. CDR1 and CDR2 from the germline V gene are LGHNT and FRNRAP. CDR3: CASGPGQLNTEAFF. The CDR3 DNA is TGTGCTAGTGGTCCGGGACAGTTGAACACTGAAGCTTTCTTT.

The chain has TRBV7-2 and TRBJ1-1; D is unclear. From germline, CDR1 is SGHTA and CDR2 FQGNSA. V dropped 3 bases and J dropped 5 bases, with 10 bases sitting between them. This CDR3 contains 13 residues. This CDR3 is CASSLSAGTEAFF. DNA of the CDR3: TGTGCCAGCAGCTTGAGTGCGGGTACTGAAGCTTTCTTT.

V gene TRBV5-1 combines with J gene TRBJ2-2; 8 nucleotides line up with TRBD1. V shed 3 bases and J 3 bases; nucleotides not matched to a gene: 7. Germline-derived CDR1 and CDR2 are SGHRS and YFSETQ. The CDR3 length is 16 residues. The chain's CDR3 is CASSSWTGSDTGELFF. For the CDR3, the DNA is TGCGCCAGCAGCTCGTGGACAGGGTCGGACACCGGGGAGCTGTTTTTT.

The J gene is TRBJ1-1, the V gene TRBV28; D not resolved. The CDR3 is 13 residues long. Germline CDR1 and CDR2: MDHEN and SYDVKM. V was clipped by 6 bases and J by 2 bases, with 10 bases between them. The CDR3 here is CASRRRVNTEAFF. The CDR3 DNA reads as TGTGCCAGCAGGAGGAGAGTCAACACTGAAGCTTTCTTT.

V and J are TRBV12-5 and TRBJ2-6; D not certain. This CDR3 spans 15 amino acids. CDR1 and CDR2 from the germline V gene are LGHNT and FRNRAP. V was trimmed by 6 bases and J by 0 bases, leaving 9 bases between them. For the CDR3, the DNA is TGTGCTAGTGGGAAAGCTAGCTCTGGGGCCAACGTCCTGACTTTC. This gives the protein CASGKASSGANVLTF. The full variable domain, rest sourced from reference TRBV12-5 and TRBJ2-6, is DARVTQTPRHKVTEMGQEVTMRCQPILGHNTVFWYRQTMMQGLELLAYFRNRAPLDDSGMPKDRFSAEMPDATLATLKIQPSEPRDSAVYFCASGKASSGANVLTFGAGSRLTVL.

This rearrangement joins TRBV2 to TRBJ2-5, with 9 bases lining up with TRBD2. After removal of 3 bases from V and 5 bases from J, the junction contained 7 bases not matched to a gene. The CDR3 length is 15 residues. The germline V gene has CDR1 SNHLY and CDR2 FYNNEI. This CDR3 reads CASSDVLAGSETQYF. The DNA of the CDR3 is TGTGCCAGCAGTGATGTTCTAGCGGGGTCTGAGACCCAGTACTTC.

This clone was observed at least ten times. This chain connects TRBV19 to TRBJ1-6; D ambiguous. Germline loops: CDR1 LNHDA, CDR2 SQIVND (reference sequence). This CDR3 is built from 15 residues. V was cut by 3 bases and J by 4 bases, with 10 bases left in between. The CDR3: CASSIDGAYNSPLHF. The CDR3, as DNA: TGTGCCAGTAGTATCGACGGAGCTTATAATTCACCCCTCCACTTT.

The chain joins TRBV5-6 to TRBJ1-1; TRBD1 agrees at 7 bases. V shed 5 bases and J 5 bases; nucleotides not matched to a gene: 9. CDR3 length: 14 amino acids. Germline lookup yields CDR1 SGHDT and CDR2 YYEEEE. The DNA for the CDR3 is TGTGCCAGCAGGCAGGCAGGGGGAGGTACTGAAGCTTTCTTT. Translating gives CASRQAGGGTEAFF.

This chain connects TRBV25-1 to TRBJ1-1; D gene unclear. This CDR3 spans 13 amino acids. V gave up 6 bases and J gave up 0 bases, with 8 bases separating them. Germline V gene sequence: CDR1 MGHDK, CDR2 SYGVNS. The CDR3 DNA reads TGTGCCAGCAGCGGGGTATTGAACACTGAAGCTTTCTTT. It codes for CASSGVLNTEAFF.

The rearrangement links TRBV6-5 to TRBJ2-2; D ambiguous. CDR1 and CDR2 from the germline V gene are MNHEY and SVGAGI. The length of the CDR3 is 11 residues. V was shortened by 7 bases and J by 5 bases, with 5 bases between the two germline ends. The CDR3 here is CASTQTGELFF. The CDR3 coding sequence is TGTGCCAGCACCCAGACCGGGGAGCTGTTTTTT.

The rearrangement joins TRBV2 to TRBJ2-7, with 8 bases that match TRBD1. After removal of 0 bases from V and 3 bases from J, the junction contained 10 bases not matched to a gene. The CDR3 is 17 residues long. In germline, CDR1 is SNHLY, CDR2 FYNNEI. CDR3 coding DNA: TGTGCCAGCAGTGAAGCGCTTAAACAGGGGGGATTCTACGAGCAGTACTTC. Its protein is CASSEALKQGGFYEQYF.

V and J are TRBV4-1 and TRBJ2-1; 7 positions agree with TRBD2. V trimming: 7 bases; J trimming: 7 bases; junction bases outside the gene matches: 13. Per the germline V gene, CDR1 is MGHRA and CDR2 is YSYEKL. There are 15 residues in the CDR3. CDR3 region: CASTLGRGVGNEQFF. The CDR3 region has the DNA TGCGCCAGCACCCTAGGGAGGGGCGTGGGGAATGAGCAGTTCTTC.

This clone showed up many times. The chain has TRBV10-1 and TRBJ2-5; TRBD2 agrees at 7 bases. V lost 8 bases and J lost 0; bases outside the gene matches: 3. Germline V gene sequence: CDR1 WNHNN, CDR2 SYGVQD (reference sequence). This CDR3 spans 13 amino acids. The CDR3 sequence: CASCLADQETQYF. The DNA of the CDR3 is TGCGCCAGCTGCCTAGCGGACCAAGAGACCCAGTACTTC.

This clone was counted a few times. The V call is TRBV6-5, the J call TRBJ2-7; maybe TRBD1 (6 bases). CDR1 is MNHEY, CDR2 SVGAGI, per germline. The CDR3 spans 14 residues. The V end lost 7 bases, the J end lost 1 base, and 14 bases lay between the germline ends. CDR3 sequence (DNA): TGTGCCAGCATAAGGGACGGGACATCCTACGAGCAGTACTTC. Its protein is CASIRDGTSYEQYF.